This is a list of T cell receptor beta chains from one sample in a study of T cells in Graves' hyperthyroidism and ophthalmopathy. TCRdb re-derived calls from the multiplex PCR reads in MiXCR, one entry per CDR3 protein. The table lists roughly 380,000 distinct CDR3 sequences, approximately 13% of them singletons. Sequencing was carried out using blood. These receptors were taken from a woman aged 55-70 years with Graves' hyperthyroidism. The CDR3 runs from the conserved cysteine through the conserved F or W. Fields, in order: V gene, J gene, CDR3 protein.

v_gene: TRBV7-2; j_gene: TRBJ1-5; CDR3aa: CASSPAGGQPQHF
v_gene: TRBV5-4; j_gene: TRBJ2-7; CDR3aa: CASSGTSGSLNNEQYF
v_gene: TRBV7-9; j_gene: TRBJ2-1; CDR3aa: CASSLTGGRDEQFF
v_gene: TRBV27; j_gene: TRBJ2-2; CDR3aa: CASSTGTGAAGELFF
v_gene: TRBV4-1; j_gene: TRBJ2-7; CDR3aa: CASSQVSGAAYEQYF
v_gene: TRBV11-1; j_gene: TRBJ2-7; CDR3aa: CASSRGLADYEQYF
v_gene: TRBV11-2; j_gene: TRBJ2-3; CDR3aa: CASSAGGWESTDTQYF
v_gene: TRBV2; j_gene: TRBJ2-4; CDR3aa: CASSAGTGSVIQYF
v_gene: TRBV12-3/TRBV12-4; j_gene: TRBJ2-7; CDR3aa: CASSQRLAGAYEQYF
v_gene: TRBV5-5; j_gene: TRBJ2-7; CDR3aa: CASSPISVFSYEQYF
v_gene: TRBV24-1; j_gene: TRBJ1-1; CDR3aa: CATSAAKNTEAFF
v_gene: TRBV15; j_gene: TRBJ2-3; CDR3aa: CATSREGTSASTDTQYF
v_gene: TRBV9; j_gene: TRBJ1-1; CDR3aa: CASSVVLRGAGTEAFF
v_gene: TRBV7-9; j_gene: TRBJ1-2; CDR3aa: CASSLADGSYGYTF
v_gene: TRBV4-1; j_gene: TRBJ1-4; CDR3aa: CASSQEVSGGEKLFF
v_gene: TRBV7-2; j_gene: TRBJ2-1; CDR3aa: CASSFPSPREQFF
v_gene: TRBV20-1; j_gene: TRBJ2-2; CDR3aa: CSASGLAGPTGELFF
v_gene: TRBV7-2; j_gene: TRBJ2-5; CDR3aa: CASSLQGKETQYF
v_gene: TRBV4-2; j_gene: TRBJ1-2; CDR3aa: CASSQVRRRNYGYTF
v_gene: TRBV2; j_gene: TRBJ1-5; CDR3aa: CALSGGVGQPQHF
v_gene: TRBV19; j_gene: TRBJ2-7; CDR3aa: CASSWIGAGPTYEQYF
v_gene: TRBV20-1; j_gene: TRBJ2-7; CDR3aa: CSAPTGTLYYEQYF
v_gene: TRBV5-6; j_gene: TRBJ2-5; CDR3aa: CASSRQLAGGRTQYF
v_gene: TRBV9; j_gene: TRBJ2-3; CDR3aa: CASSEGGTSTDTQYF
v_gene: TRBV4-1; j_gene: TRBJ1-1; CDR3aa: CASSQLGGVLNTEAFF
v_gene: TRBV5-1; j_gene: TRBJ1-1; CDR3aa: CASSLDTGLLEAFF